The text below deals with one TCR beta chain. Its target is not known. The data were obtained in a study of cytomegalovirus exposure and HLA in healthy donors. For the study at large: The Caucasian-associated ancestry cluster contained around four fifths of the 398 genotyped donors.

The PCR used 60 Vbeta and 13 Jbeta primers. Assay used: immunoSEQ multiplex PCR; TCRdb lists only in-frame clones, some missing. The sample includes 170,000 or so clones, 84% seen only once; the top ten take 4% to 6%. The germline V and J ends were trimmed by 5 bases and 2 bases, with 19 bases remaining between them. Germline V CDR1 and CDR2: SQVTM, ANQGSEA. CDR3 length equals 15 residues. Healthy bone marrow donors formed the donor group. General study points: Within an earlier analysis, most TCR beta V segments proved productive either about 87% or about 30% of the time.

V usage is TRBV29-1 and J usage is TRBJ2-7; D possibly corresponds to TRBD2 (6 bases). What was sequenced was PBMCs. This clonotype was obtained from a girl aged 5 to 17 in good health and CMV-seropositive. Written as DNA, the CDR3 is TGCAGCGTTAAAGTACAGAAAACTAGCCCCTACGAGCAGTACTTC. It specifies CSVKVQKTSPYEQYF.